Listed below are T cell receptor beta chains from one sample, sequenced in a study of cytomegalovirus exposure and HLA in healthy donors. Only in-frame clones appear in the TCRdb table, and some are missing; sequencing was by immunoSEQ multiplex PCR. The sample yields 150,000 to 200,000 clones, roughly 75% seen once. The sequencing input was PBMCs. The origin of the receptors is a man between 18 and 35 years old in good health and CMV-seropositive. The CDR3 runs from the conserved cysteine through the conserved F or W. A D gene is named only where the DNA matches it firmly. Size is stated for part of the rows, as once, few or many counts, or as a class when the clone is expanded.

V: TRBV19; size: many; D: .; J: TRBJ2-4; DNA: TGTGCCACCAGGGCAGGGGCAGACACCAAAAACATTCAGTACTTC; CDR3: CATRAGADTKNIQYF
V: TRBV6-6; size: .; D: .; J: TRBJ1-5; DNA: TGTGCCAGCACAAATCCGGGTAAGCCCCAGCATTTT; CDR3: CASTNPGKPQHF
V: TRBV7-9; size: few; D: .; J: TRBJ2-7; DNA: TGTGCCAGCAGCTTACTGGGAGTCGGCGAGCAGTACTTC; CDR3: CASSLLGVGEQYF
V: TRBV19; size: .; D: .; J: TRBJ2-7; DNA: TGTGCCAGTAGTATAGGTTGGACAGGTGAACAAACGGGACTAGTTTACGAGCAGTACTTC; CDR3: CASSIGWTGEQTGLVYEQYF
V: TRBV5-4; size: once; D: TRBD2; J: TRBJ2-1; DNA: TGTGCCAGCAGCCATGGTGGGGCTAGCGGGAGCAATGAGCAGTTCTTC; CDR3: CASSHGGASGSNEQFF
V: TRBV5-6; size: .; D: TRBD2; J: TRBJ2-3; DNA: TGTGCCAGCAGCTGGTGGATAGCGGGAATGACAGATACGCAGTATTTT; CDR3: CASSWWIAGMTDTQYF
V: TRBV2; size: .; D: TRBD1; J: TRBJ2-1; DNA: TGTGCCAGCACGGGGGACAGGGTGGAACGTGAGCAGTTCTTC; CDR3: CASTGDRVEREQFF
V: TRBV11-3; size: few; D: TRBD2; J: TRBJ2-1; DNA: TGTGCCAGCAGCTTAGCGCTAGCGGGAGGCAATGAGCAGTTCTTC; CDR3: CASSLALAGGNEQFF
V: TRBV5-1; size: .; D: .; J: TRBJ1-2; DNA: TGCGCCAGCAGCCCGTTGGGGGGGGCGCCTAACTATGGCTACACCTTC; CDR3: CASSPLGGAPNYGYTF
V: TRBV29-1; size: .; D: TRBD2; J: TRBJ2-1; DNA: TGCAGCGCCGAAGGGACTAGCGGGAGGGCCAGGGTCTATGAGCAGTTCTTC; CDR3: CSAEGTSGRARVYEQFF
V: TRBV7-9; size: .; D: TRBD2; J: TRBJ2-7; DNA: TGTGCCAGCAGCTTAAGAGCGGGAGGGCTAAACGAGCAGTACTTC; CDR3: CASSLRAGGLNEQYF
V: TRBV28; size: .; D: .; J: TRBJ1-1; DNA: TGTGCCAGCGTGAGTTGGAACACTGAAGCTTTCTTT; CDR3: CASVSWNTEAFF
V: TRBV5-6; size: few; D: .; J: TRBJ2-5; DNA: TGTGCCAGCAGCCCCGAGGGCGTGGAGACCCAGTACTTC; CDR3: CASSPEGVETQYF
V: TRBV28; size: once; D: .; J: TRBJ1-2; DNA: TGTGCCAGCAGTGTAGCCCTTACAGGAACTGTTACCTATGGCTACACCTTC; CDR3: CASSVALTGTVTYGYTF
V: TRBV28; size: once; D: TRBD2; J: TRBJ2-1; DNA: TGTGCCAGCAGTATATCTAGCGGGAACGGTGAGCAGTTCTTC; CDR3: CASSISSGNGEQFF
V: TRBV19; size: once; D: .; J: TRBJ1-5; DNA: TGTGCCAGTACCCCTAGGGGGGGAAGTAGCAATCAGCCCCAGCATTTT; CDR3: CASTPRGGSSNQPQHF
V: TRBV6-5; size: .; D: TRBD1; J: TRBJ1-4; DNA: TGTGCCAGCAGAAAGACAGGGGGACCTGAAAAACTGTTTTTT; CDR3: CASRKTGGPEKLFF
V: TRBV7-8; size: .; D: .; J: TRBJ2-3; DNA: TGTGCCAGCAGCTTGGGGCCGGCAGATACGCAGTATTTT; CDR3: CASSLGPADTQYF
V: TRBV10-3; size: .; D: TRBD2; J: TRBJ2-1; DNA: TGTGCCATCACACAAACGGGACTAGCGGGAGGATTTACTGAGCAGTTCTTC; CDR3: CAITQTGLAGGFTEQFF
V: TRBV30; size: few; D: .; J: TRBJ1-1; DNA: TGTGCCTGGAGTTATCAGGGTATAACTGAAGCTTTCTTT; CDR3: CAWSYQGITEAFF
V: TRBV5-1; size: .; D: .; J: TRBJ1-5; DNA: TGCGCCAGCAGCTTGGGTCCAGAACCGTTACCCCAGCATTTT; CDR3: CASSLGPEPLPQHF
V: TRBV27; size: .; D: .; J: TRBJ2-7; DNA: TGTGCCAGCAGTTCTAGCAACGAGCAGTACTTC; CDR3: CASSSSNEQYF
V: TRBV6-1; size: .; D: TRBD1; J: TRBJ1-2; DNA: TGTGCCAGCAGTGAGAACAGGGGTGGAGGCTACACCTTC; CDR3: CASSENRGGGYTF
V: TRBV15; size: once; D: .; J: TRBJ1-4; DNA: TGTGCCACCAGGAGGGAGGCACGAACGAATGAAAAACTGTTTTTT; CDR3: CATRREARTNEKLFF
V: TRBV18; size: .; D: .; J: TRBJ2-2; DNA: TGTGCCAGCTCACCACGACCAGGAGGGTTCACCGGGGAGCTGTTTTTT; CDR3: CASSPRPGGFTGELFF
V: TRBV5-1; size: .; D: .; J: TRBJ1-1; DNA: TGCGCCAGCAGAGAGACATCCGGGTCGGGGAGTCGCGCTTTCTTT; CDR3: CASRETSGSGSRAFF
V: TRBV2; size: .; D: .; J: TRBJ2-5; DNA: TGTGCCAGCAGTACAGGCAGAGAGACCCAGTACTTC; CDR3: CASSTGRETQYF
V: TRBV5-5; size: .; D: TRBD1; J: TRBJ1-4; DNA: TGTGCCAGCAGCTCAGGACAGGGGCGGGGAACCGATGAAAAACTGTTTTTT; CDR3: CASSSGQGRGTDEKLFF
V: TRBV30; size: .; D: .; J: TRBJ2-5; DNA: TGTGCCTGGAGTCCCCCGGGAGATTTGGCGACCCAGTACTTC; CDR3: CAWSPPGDLATQYF
V: TRBV5-1; size: .; D: TRBD1; J: TRBJ2-5; DNA: TGCGCCAGCAGCCCAGGGACAGCACAAGAGACCCAGTACTTC; CDR3: CASSPGTAQETQYF
V: TRBV5-6; size: .; D: TRBD2; J: TRBJ2-7; DNA: TGTGCCAGCAGCACGGGGGGTGGCCACGAGCAGTACTTC; CDR3: CASSTGGGHEQYF
V: TRBV11-2; size: .; D: .; J: TRBJ1-6; DNA: TGTGCCAGCAGCTTACAATCACCCCTCCACTTT; CDR3: CASSLQSPLHF
V: TRBV7-9; size: .; D: .; J: TRBJ2-6; DNA: TGTGCCAGCAGCTCCTTAGGCGGGGTCTCTGGGGCCAACGTCCTGACTTTC; CDR3: CASSSLGGVSGANVLTF
V: TRBV2; size: .; D: TRBD2; J: TRBJ2-5; DNA: TGTGCCAGCAGAATATCGGGACTAGCGGGACCAATCCAAGAGACCCAGTACTTC; CDR3: CASRISGLAGPIQETQYF
V: TRBV30; size: .; D: .; J: TRBJ1-3; DNA: TGTGCCTGGGATCAGGGGACTGGAAACACCATATATTTT; CDR3: CAWDQGTGNTIYF
V: TRBV6-5; size: .; D: TRBD1; J: TRBJ2-7; DNA: TGTGCCAGCAGTTACTCGAATCAGGGGGCGGGGGAGCAGTACTTC; CDR3: CASSYSNQGAGEQYF
V: TRBV7-9; size: .; D: TRBD1; J: TRBJ2-7; DNA: TGTGCCAGCAGCTCCGGGACAGCGCGCTCCTACGAGCAGTACTTC; CDR3: CASSSGTARSYEQYF
V: TRBV19; size: .; D: .; J: TRBJ2-7; DNA: TGTGCCAGTAGGATAAGGGGCAGCTCCTACGAGCAGTACTTC; CDR3: CASRIRGSSYEQYF
V: TRBV6-6; size: .; D: TRBD1; J: TRBJ2-1; DNA: TGTGCCAGCAGCGACAGGGTGCCTTACAATGAGCAGTTCTTC; CDR3: CASSDRVPYNEQFF
V: TRBV15; size: .; D: TRBD2; J: TRBJ2-1; DNA: TGTGCCACCAGCAGGGATAGCGGGATTGACAATGAGCAGTTCTTC; CDR3: CATSRDSGIDNEQFF
V: TRBV7-9; size: .; D: .; J: TRBJ1-4; DNA: TGTGCCAGCAGCCAAACAGGGTTGGGTGAAAAACTGTTTTTT; CDR3: CASSQTGLGEKLFF
V: TRBV9; size: .; D: TRBD2; J: TRBJ2-1; DNA: TGTGCCAGCAGCCCCACCGGGACTAGCGGGGCCGGGCAGTTCTTC; CDR3: CASSPTGTSGAGQFF
V: TRBV7-2; size: once; D: .; J: TRBJ2-3; DNA: TGTGCCAGCAGCTTCGGGACTTTTGTGGATACGCAGTATTTT; CDR3: CASSFGTFVDTQYF
V: TRBV28; size: .; D: TRBD2; J: TRBJ2-3; DNA: TGTGCCAGCAGTTTAGGTTCCGCGGGCGGGAGGGCCTCTACGCAGTATTTT; CDR3: CASSLGSAGGRASTQYF
V: TRBV9; size: .; D: .; J: TRBJ2-5; DNA: TGTGCCAGCAGCGTAGGGCTAAGGAGTTCGGAGACCCAGTACTTC; CDR3: CASSVGLRSSETQYF
V: TRBV12-5; size: .; D: TRBD2; J: TRBJ2-1; DNA: TGTGCTAGTGGTTTGGCGGGAGGGCGCAATGAGCAGTTCTTC; CDR3: CASGLAGGRNEQFF
V: TRBV7-9; size: .; D: .; J: TRBJ2-7; DNA: TGTGCCAGCAGCTCCCTAATAATACAGGATGTTACCTCCTACGAGCAGTACTTC; CDR3: CASSSLIIQDVTSYEQYF
V: TRBV6-1; size: .; D: .; J: TRBJ2-7; DNA: TGTGCCAGCAGGAGCTGGAGGGACAGAGGCTTGGAGCAGTACTTC; CDR3: CASRSWRDRGLEQYF
V: TRBV2; size: .; D: .; J: TRBJ2-1; DNA: TGTGCCAGCATGGACGGAGGCAGCTCCTACAATGAGCAGTTCTTC; CDR3: CASMDGGSSYNEQFF
V: TRBV15; size: .; D: .; J: TRBJ2-3; DNA: TGTGCCACCAGCAATGAAGCGACAGATACGCAGTATTTT; CDR3: CATSNEATDTQYF
V: TRBV13; size: .; D: .; J: TRBJ1-1; DNA: TGTGCCACCCTAATCGCTGGGGCGGGGGACACTGAAGCTTTCTTT; CDR3: CATLIAGAGDTEAFF
V: TRBV12-5; size: once; D: TRBD1; J: TRBJ2-5; DNA: TGTGCTAGTGGTTTAGGGGGCCCCTCGGAGACCCAGTACTTC; CDR3: CASGLGGPSETQYF
V: TRBV6-6; size: .; D: TRBD2; J: TRBJ2-7; DNA: TGTGCCAGCAGTTACTCCACTAGCGGTTCTACCTACGAGCAGTACTTC; CDR3: CASSYSTSGSTYEQYF
V: TRBV10-3; size: .; D: TRBD1; J: TRBJ2-7; DNA: TGTGCCATCAGTGAGGCACAGGGGTATGACGAGCAGTACTTC; CDR3: CAISEAQGYDEQYF
V: TRBV4-1; size: .; D: .; J: TRBJ1-4; DNA: TGCGCCAGCAGCCCCCGACAGATTAATGAAAAACTGTTTTTT; CDR3: CASSPRQINEKLFF
V: TRBV15; size: .; D: TRBD2; J: TRBJ2-2; DNA: TGTGCCACCAGCCCCTTAGGACTAGCGGCTGGGACCGGGGAGCTGTTTTTT; CDR3: CATSPLGLAAGTGELFF
V: TRBV5-4; size: .; D: TRBD2; J: TRBJ2-2; DNA: TGTGCCAGCAGCCCGCGGGCGGGAGGGATCGCCGGGGAGCTGTTTTTT; CDR3: CASSPRAGGIAGELFF
V: TRBV28; size: .; D: TRBD1; J: TRBJ2-7; DNA: TGTGCCAGCAGGACTACAGGGGGGCCCCTTCTTTACGAGCAGTACTTC; CDR3: CASRTTGGPLLYEQYF
V: TRBV27; size: .; D: .; J: TRBJ1-5; DNA: TGTGCCAGCAGCCAACAGGTTAGCAATCAGCCCCAGCATTTT; CDR3: CASSQQVSNQPQHF
V: TRBV27; size: .; D: TRBD1; J: TRBJ1-2; DNA: TGTGCCAGCAGTGGGACAGGCCTTGTCTACACCTTC; CDR3: CASSGTGLVYTF